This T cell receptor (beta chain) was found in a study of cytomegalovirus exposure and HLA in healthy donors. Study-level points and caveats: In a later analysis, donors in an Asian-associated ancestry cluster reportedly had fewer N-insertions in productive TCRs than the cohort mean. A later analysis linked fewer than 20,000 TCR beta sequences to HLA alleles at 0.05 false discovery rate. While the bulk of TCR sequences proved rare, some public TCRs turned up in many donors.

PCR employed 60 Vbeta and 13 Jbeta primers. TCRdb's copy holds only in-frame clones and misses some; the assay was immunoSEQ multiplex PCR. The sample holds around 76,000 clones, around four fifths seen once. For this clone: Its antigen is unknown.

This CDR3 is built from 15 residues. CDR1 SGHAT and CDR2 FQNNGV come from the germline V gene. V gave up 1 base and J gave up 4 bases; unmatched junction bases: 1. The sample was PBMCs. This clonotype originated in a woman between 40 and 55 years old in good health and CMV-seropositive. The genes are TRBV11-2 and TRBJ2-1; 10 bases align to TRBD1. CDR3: CASSLGTGGYNEQFF. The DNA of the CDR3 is TGTGCCAGCAGCTTAGGGACAGGGGGATACAATGAGCAGTTCTTC.